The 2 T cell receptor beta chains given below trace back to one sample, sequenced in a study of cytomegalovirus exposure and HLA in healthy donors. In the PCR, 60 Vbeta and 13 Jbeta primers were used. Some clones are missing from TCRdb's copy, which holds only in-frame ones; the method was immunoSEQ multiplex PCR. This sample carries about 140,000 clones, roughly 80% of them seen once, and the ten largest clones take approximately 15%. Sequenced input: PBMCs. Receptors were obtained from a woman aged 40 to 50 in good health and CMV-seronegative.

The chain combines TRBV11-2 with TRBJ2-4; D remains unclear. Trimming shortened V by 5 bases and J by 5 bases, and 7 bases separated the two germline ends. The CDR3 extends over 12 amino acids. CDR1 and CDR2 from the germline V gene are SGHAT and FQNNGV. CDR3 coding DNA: TGTGCCAGCAGCCCCCCGGAAAACATTCAGTACTTC. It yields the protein CASSPPENIQYF. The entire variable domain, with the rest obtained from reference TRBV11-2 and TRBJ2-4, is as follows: EAGVAQSPRYKIIEKRQSVAFWCNPISGHATLYWYQQILGQGPKLLIQFQNNGVVDDSQLPKDRFSAERLKGVDSTLKIQPAKLEDSAVYLCASSPPENIQYFGAGTRLSVL.

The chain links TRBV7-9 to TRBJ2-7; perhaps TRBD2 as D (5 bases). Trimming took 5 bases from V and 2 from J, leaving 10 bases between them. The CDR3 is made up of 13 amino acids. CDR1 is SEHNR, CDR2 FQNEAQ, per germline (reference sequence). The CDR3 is CASSPGLTYEQYF. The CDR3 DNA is TGTGCCAGCAGCCCCGGACTGACCTACGAGCAGTACTTC.